Following are 29 T cell receptor beta chains from one sample sequenced in a study of control samples from healthy donors and cancer patients. TCRdb keeps only in-frame clones here, not all; method: immunoSEQ multiplex PCR. There are around 180,000 clones in the sample; 88% occur only once, and roughly 5.3% lies in the top ten. What was sequenced was blood. These receptors originate from a woman in her 30s in good health.

CDR3 amino acids: CASSLNSWFNTGELFF. CDR3 nucleotide sequence: TGTGCCAGCAGCTTAAACTCATGGTTTAACACCGGGGAGCTGTTTTTT. V and J are TRBV11-3 and TRBJ2-2; no clear D. Germline values: CDR1 SGHNT, CDR2 YENEEA. The CDR3 has 16 amino acids. V was trimmed by 2 bases and J by 2 bases, leaving 12 bases between them.

This clone was detected a few times. J is TRBJ2-6 and V is TRBV6-6; D possibly corresponds to TRBD1 (6 bases). Germline V lookup: CDR1 MNHNY, CDR2 SVGAGI (reference sequence). Between the trimmed V and J ends, which lost 7 bases and 2 bases, there was a span of 15 bases. This CDR3 has 16 residues. The CDR3 bases are TGTGCCAGCATGGGGGCAGGAACTGCTGGGGCCAACGTCCTGACTTTC. This translates into CASMGAGTAGANVLTF.

This chain connects TRBV9 to TRBJ2-3; the match to TRBD1 covers 8 bases. From germline, CDR1 is SGDLS and CDR2 YYNGEE. The CDR3 totals 14 residues. J was trimmed by 4 bases and V by 3 bases; bases with no gene match: 4. The DNA of the CDR3 is TGTGCCAGCAGCGGAGGACAGGGAGCAGATACGCAGTATTTT. The encoded protein is CASSGGQGADTQYF.

V and J are TRBV28 and TRBJ2-4; 7 positions match TRBD1. In germline, CDR1 is MDHEN, CDR2 SYDVKM. V trimming: 5 bases; J trimming: 10 bases; junction bases outside the gene matches: 8. The CDR3 totals 13 residues. The CDR3 nucleotides are TGTGCCAGCAGTATCCCGGACAGGTCAATTCAGTACTTC. This translates into CASSIPDRSIQYF.

V is TRBV6-5 and J is TRBJ2-1; D is uncertain. The CDR3 extends over 14 amino acids. Germline V gene sequence: CDR1 MNHEY, CDR2 SVGAGI. V gave up 0 bases and J gave up 6 bases, with 9 bases separating them. DNA for the CDR3: TGTGCCAGCAGTTACTCTGGGCCGGTCAATGAGCAGTTCTTC. It translates to CASSYSGPVNEQFF.

The rearrangement joins TRBV6-1 to TRBJ2-7; unclear D gene. Trimming shortened V by 1 base and J by 1 base, and 8 bases separated the two germline ends. The V gene's germline CDR1 is MNHNS and CDR2 SASEGT. The CDR3 length is 14 residues. CDR3 nucleotides: TGTGCCAGCAGTGAAGTACCGGATTCCTACGAGCAGTACTTC. Amino acid sequence: CASSEVPDSYEQYF.

J is TRBJ2-7 and V is TRBV7-9; TRBD1 might be the D (6 bases). CDR1 is SEHNR and CDR2 is FQNEAQ in the germline V gene (reference sequence). The CDR3 runs 13 residues. The ends were cut back, 3 bases at V and 2 bases at J, with 8 bases in the middle. Written as DNA, the CDR3 is TGTGCCAGCAGCTTCGGACAGACCTACGAGCAGTACGTC. Protein product: CASSFGQTYEQYV.

The J gene is TRBJ1-4, the V gene TRBV18; D is unclear. The CDR3 covers 15 residues. V was shortened by 3 bases and J by 8 bases, with 16 bases between the two germline ends. The germline V gene has CDR1 KGHSH and CDR2 LQKENI. The CDR3 is CASSPPGSQGEKLFF. The CDR3, as DNA: TGTGCCAGCTCACCTCCGGGTTCCCAAGGGGAAAAACTGTTTTTT.

The chain couples TRBV18 to TRBJ1-2; D is ambiguous. V lost 3 bases and J 4 bases, leaving 12 bases between the germline ends. This CDR3 contains 14 residues. Per the germline V gene, CDR1 is KGHSH and CDR2 is LQKENI. Here the CDR3 DNA reads TGTGCCAGCTCACCCCAACCAGAAGGCTATGGCTACACCTTC. Its protein product is CASSPQPEGYGYTF. The full variable domain, with the rest looked up from reference TRBV18 and TRBJ1-2, is NAGVMQNPRHLVRRRGQEARLRCSPMKGHSHVYWYRQLPEEGLKFMVYLQKENIIDESGMPKERFSAEFPKEGPSILRIQQVVRGDSAAYFCASSPQPEGYGYTFGSGTRLTVV.

This sequence joins TRBV11-3 and TRBJ2-5; tentatively, D is TRBD2 (6 bases). Germline assignment: CDR1 SGHNT and CDR2 YENEEA. V lost 4 bases and J 2 bases, leaving 11 bases between the germline ends. The CDR3 spans 14 residues. Here the CDR3 reads CASSSRDAQETQYF. CDR3 sequence (DNA): TGTGCCAGCAGCTCGCGGGACGCACAAGAGACCCAGTACTTC.

The chain recombines TRBV7-8 with TRBJ1-1; D is uncertain. Per the germline V gene, CDR1 is SGHVS and CDR2 is FQNEAQ. V was trimmed by 3 bases and J by 2 bases, leaving 13 bases between them. The CDR3 has 15 residues. The CDR3 sequence: CASSFFLDGNTEAFF. CDR3 nucleotide sequence: TGTGCCAGCAGCTTTTTTTTAGATGGCAACACTGAAGCTTTCTTT.

The gene calls are TRBV3-1 (or the pseudogene TRBV3-2) and TRBJ2-1, with 8 bases identical to TRBD1. Germline CDR1 reads LGHDT; CDR2 reads YNNKEL (reference sequence). V lost 4 bases and J lost 6; bases outside the gene matches: 5. The CDR3 runs 14 residues. The CDR3 sequence is CASSRRGPVNEQFF. The CDR3 DNA reads as TGTGCCAGCAGCCGCAGGGGGCCGGTCAATGAGCAGTTCTTC.

The chain combines TRBV6-6 with TRBJ2-7; 7 bases are a match to TRBD1. Germline V lookup: CDR1 MNHNY, CDR2 SVGAGI (reference sequence). This CDR3 has 13 residues. V dropped 5 bases and J dropped 6; count of bases not matched to a gene: 7. In DNA, the CDR3 is TGTGCCAGCAGTAGACAGGGTAGATTCGAGCAGTACTTC. Its protein product is CASSRQGRFEQYF.

J is TRBJ2-5 and V is TRBV3-1 (or the pseudogene TRBV3-2), with a possible D match to TRBD1 (6 bases). Germline V CDR1 and CDR2: LGHDT, YNNKEL (reference sequence). Trimming removed 1 base at V and 2 bases at J, with 14 bases between. The CDR3 spans 16 residues. The CDR3 region has the DNA TGTGCCAGCAGCCAAGCCGGACAGATTACACAAGAGACCCAGTACTTC. This gives the protein CASSQAGQITQETQYF.

The V call is TRBV5-1, the J call TRBJ2-2; TRBD2 matches at 10 bases. Germline-derived CDR1 and CDR2 are SGHRS and YFSETQ. The CDR3 loop spans 20 amino acids. The trim removed 0 bases at V and 6 bases at J, leaving 17 bases unmatched. The CDR3 bases are TGCGCCAGCAGCTTGGGGTCCGGCCTAGCGGGAGTGAATTTTCCCGGGGAGCTGTTTTTT. It codes for CASSLGSGLAGVNFPGELFF.

The chain couples TRBV19 to TRBJ1-3, with 7 positions matching TRBD1. Germline-derived CDR1 and CDR2 are LNHDA and SQIVND (reference sequence). The CDR3 is 11 amino acids. Germline trimming cut 7 bases from V and 11 bases from J; bases unmatched to any gene: 5. CDR3 DNA: TGTGCCAGTATCGAGGGGGCGGCCATATATTTT. Protein product: CASIEGAAIYF. Together with reference TRBV19 and TRBJ1-3, the CDR3 gives the full variable domain: DGGITQSPKYLFRKEGQNVTLSCEQNLNHDAMYWYRQDPGQGLRLIYYSQIVNDFQKGDIAEGYSVSREKKESFPLTVTSAQKNPTAFYLCASIEGAAIYFGEGSWLTVV.

The chain couples TRBV7-8 to TRBJ1-5, with D unclear. The CDR3 consists of 12 residues. Trimming shortened V by 5 bases and J by 6 bases, and 8 bases separated the two germline ends. Germline CDR1 and CDR2: SGHVS and FQNEAQ. The CDR3 sequence is CASSPGSQPQHF. In DNA form, the CDR3 reads TGTGCCAGCAGCCCGGGTAGTCAGCCCCAGCATTTT.

CDR3 coding DNA: TGCAGCGTTGAAAAGTGGCTGGACAGGGGGATACAAGAGACCCAGTACTTC. It codes for CSVEKWLDRGIQETQYF. The J gene is TRBJ2-5, the V gene TRBV29-1; TRBD1 matches 10 bases. Germline V CDR1 and CDR2: SQVTM, ANQGSEA. Trimming at V came to 2 bases and at J to 2 bases, leaving 11 bases not matched to a gene. CDR3 length: 17 amino acids. The complete variable domain, with remaining parts taken from reference TRBV29-1 and TRBJ2-5, reads SAVISQKPSRDICQRGTSLTIQCQVDSQVTMMFWYRQQPGQSLTLIATANQGSEATYESGFVIDKFPISRPNLTFSTLTVSNMSPEDSSIYLCSVEKWLDRGIQETQYFGPGTRLLVL.

This rearrangement joins TRBV21-1 to TRBJ2-7; the D call TRBD1 from the table was never checked on the DNA. TRBV21-1 is given as a pseudogene. CDR3 length equals 14 residues. As DNA, the CDR3 is TGTGCCAGCAGCTACGTCAGTTACACCTACGAGCAGTACGTC. Protein: CASSYVSYTYEQYV.

V is TRBV27 and J is TRBJ1-2; 7 nucleotides line up with TRBD1. The V gene's germline CDR1 is MNHEY and CDR2 SMNVEV (reference sequence). CDR3 length: 14 residues. J gave up 4 bases and V 7 bases, and 9 bases lay outside the gene matches. CDR3 DNA sequence: TGTGCCAGCACCTCTCTGACAGGGTCCTATGGCTACACCTTC. Encoded protein: CASTSLTGSYGYTF.

J is TRBJ2-7 and V is TRBV2; D remains unclear. V lost 4 bases and J 4 bases, leaving 5 bases between the germline ends. CDR3 length equals 11 residues. Per germline, CDR1 SNHLY and CDR2 FYNNEI. CDR3 sequence reads: CASSVGYEQYF. The CDR3 DNA reads TGTGCCAGCAGTGTCGGATACGAGCAGTACTTC.

This clone came up once. The V and J genes are TRBV14 and TRBJ2-2, with a tentative D call TRBD2 (6 bases). Germline CDR1 is SGHDN and CDR2 is FVKESK. The V end was cut by 2 bases, the J end by 6 bases, with 10 bases between. The CDR3 loop spans 14 amino acids. This CDR3 reads CASSQTRLAGELFF. The CDR3 region has the DNA TGTGCCAGCAGCCAAACCCGACTAGCCGGGGAGCTGTTTTTT.

This chain uses TRBV13 with TRBJ1-3; no firm D call. There are 14 residues in the CDR3. Germline values: CDR1 PRHDT, CDR2 FYEKMQ (reference sequence). V was clipped by 2 bases and J by 0 bases, with 5 bases between them. DNA for the CDR3: TGTGCCAGCAGCTTAAGGTCCTCTGGAAACACCATATATTTT. Translating it yields CASSLRSSGNTIYF.

With regard to this clone: Other nucleotide sequences from this sample produce the same CDR3. The rearrangement joins TRBV20-1 to TRBJ1-2; no reliable D call. Trimming left V 3 bases short and J 6 bases short, with 2 bases between. CDR3 length: 9 amino acids. Germline V gives CDR1 DFQATT, CDR2 SNEGSKA (reference sequence). For the CDR3, the DNA is TGCAGTGCTAGTCATGGCTACACCTTC. The encoded protein is CSASHGYTF.

This chain uses TRBV29-1 with TRBJ1-2, with 12 bases matching TRBD1. This CDR3 is 14 amino acids long. Per germline, CDR1 SQVTM and CDR2 ANQGSEA. The J segment lost 7 bases and the V segment lost 4 bases, leaving 7 bases of the junction unmatched. The CDR3 reads CSVAPGQGAPGYTF. In DNA form, the CDR3 reads TGCAGCGTTGCCCCGGGACAGGGGGCCCCTGGCTACACCTTC.

This clone was found once. The rearrangement links TRBV7-9 to TRBJ2-7, with TRBD1 identical over 10 bases. CDR1 is SEHNR, CDR2 FQNEAQ, per germline (reference sequence). The CDR3 consists of 18 residues. The V and J ends lost 5 bases and 2 bases, in that order; junction bases with no gene match: 15. The CDR3 loop is CASSIVQVWDRGTYEQYF. The CDR3 DNA follows: TGTGCCAGCAGCATCGTTCAAGTCTGGGACAGGGGCACCTACGAGCAGTACTTC.

The chain joins TRBV2 to TRBJ1-1, with D possibly TRBD1 on 5 matching bases. Trimming pared 5 bases from V and 9 bases from J, leaving 10 bases between. The CDR3 is made up of 11 amino acids. The V gene's germline CDR1 is SNHLY and CDR2 FYNNEI. CDR3: CASSPRDQAFF. In DNA form, the CDR3 reads TGTGCCAGCAGTCCCAGGGACCAAGCTTTCTTT.

CDR3 coding DNA: TGTGCCATCAGTGTGGGCGGGACCTACGAGCAGTACGTC. It is translated as CAISVGGTYEQYV. This chain connects TRBV10-3 to TRBJ2-7; D may be TRBD2 (6 bases). Germline loops: CDR1 ENHRY, CDR2 SYGVKD. The ends were cut back, 4 bases at V and 2 bases at J, with 9 bases in the middle. The CDR3 length is 13 residues.

In its sample, this clone was seen a few times. The chain joins TRBV10-3 to TRBJ1-2; 7 bases map to TRBD1. CDR1 and CDR2 (germline): ENHRY, SYGVKD. This CDR3 is 14 amino acids long. With V trimmed by 4 bases and J by 7 bases, 9 bases remained unmatched. CDR3 residues: CAISGGQPSRGYTF. The DNA for the CDR3 is TGTGCCATCAGTGGGGGACAGCCGTCGCGTGGCTACACCTTC.